This T cell receptor beta chain came from a study of T cell responses to AZD1222 COVID-19 vaccine. Study findings and constraints: Without day 14 samples, only post-peak T cell repertoires were studied. The reported proportion of spike-specific TCRs targeting unmutated variant regions was nearly half. Only six AZD1222 recipients tested seropositive at baseline.

TCRdb's table, derived via immunoSEQ multiplex PCR, lists solely in-frame clones and lacks some. The profile shows tens of thousands of clones, roughly 87% of them singletons. About this clone itself: Its antigen is undetermined.

The germline gives CDR1 MDHEN, CDR2 SYDVKM. CDR3 length: 12 amino acids. Trimming at V came to 10 bases and at J to 4 bases, leaving 5 bases not matched to a gene. The clonotype originates from an adult in good health. The input for sequencing was peripheral blood, taken on day 0 of AZD1222 vaccination. The chain recombines TRBV28 with TRBJ1-1; 8 nucleotides agree with TRBD1. CDR3 coding DNA: TGTGCCACCTCCGACAGGGGCACTGAAGCTTTCTTT. Translation gives CATSDRGTEAFF.